A selection of T cell receptor beta chains follows, all from one sample in a study of shared clonotypes between healthy human individuals. Clones were sequenced by immunoSEQ multiplex PCR, and TCRdb holds only the in-frame ones, with some missing. In the table there are around 2,100,000 clones, roughly 95% of which are singletons. Sequencing was performed on naive CD8+ T cells sorted from blood. These receptors were obtained from a young man in good health. Each CDR3 is given with its conserved first and last residue. Fields, in order: V gene, J gene, clone size, CDR3 length, D gene, CDR3 DNA, CDR3 protein. A D gene is named only where the DNA matches it firmly. Clone size appears in some rows only: once, few, many, or a class for an expanded clone.

v_call: TRBV9; j_call: TRBJ1-6; clone_size: NA; cdr3_length: 16; d_call: NA; cdr3_nt: TGTGCCAGCAGGCCCGTCTCGGGGGAAGATAATTCACCCCTCCACTTT; cdr3_aa: CASRPVSGEDNSPLHF
v_call: TRBV5-5; j_call: TRBJ2-7; clone_size: NA; cdr3_length: 13; d_call: NA; cdr3_nt: TGTGCCAGCAGCATAGCAGTCCCCTACGAGCAGTACTTC; cdr3_aa: CASSIAVPYEQYF
v_call: TRBV4-1; j_call: TRBJ2-7; clone_size: NA; cdr3_length: 14; d_call: TRBD1; cdr3_nt: TGCGCCAGCAGCGGCTGGACAGGAGCCTACGAGCAGTACTTC; cdr3_aa: CASSGWTGAYEQYF
v_call: TRBV2; j_call: TRBJ2-5; clone_size: NA; cdr3_length: 15; d_call: NA; cdr3_nt: TGTGCCAGCAGTGAAGACGGGTTGTTCGGAGAGACCCAGTACTTC; cdr3_aa: CASSEDGLFGETQYF
v_call: TRBV6-1; j_call: TRBJ1-2; clone_size: NA; cdr3_length: 15; d_call: NA; cdr3_nt: TGTGCCAGCAGTGAGGGGGCATTCTTTAACTATGGCTACACCTTC; cdr3_aa: CASSEGAFFNYGYTF
v_call: TRBV10-3; j_call: TRBJ2-7; clone_size: NA; cdr3_length: 15; d_call: NA; cdr3_nt: TGTGCCATCAGTGAGTCGACTTCGTCTGGGAACGAGCAGTACTTC; cdr3_aa: CAISESTSSGNEQYF
v_call: TRBV10-2; j_call: TRBJ2-3; clone_size: NA; cdr3_length: 17; d_call: TRBD2; cdr3_nt: TGCGCCAGCAGTGAACCGACCACTAGCGAGGTGGGAGATACGCAGTATTTT; cdr3_aa: CASSEPTTSEVGDTQYF
v_call: TRBV15; j_call: TRBJ1-4; clone_size: NA; cdr3_length: 15; d_call: NA; cdr3_nt: TGTGCCACCAGCAGAGATCGAGGGGAAAGCGAAAAACTGTTTTTT; cdr3_aa: CATSRDRGESEKLFF
v_call: TRBV5-1; j_call: TRBJ2-7; clone_size: NA; cdr3_length: 13; d_call: NA; cdr3_nt: TGCGCCAGCAGCCCAACAGCGTTCTACGAGCAGTACTTC; cdr3_aa: CASSPTAFYEQYF
v_call: TRBV11-2; j_call: TRBJ2-7; clone_size: NA; cdr3_length: 15; d_call: TRBD1; cdr3_nt: TGTGCCAGCAGCTCCTCGGAAGGGACAGACTACGAGCAGTACTTC; cdr3_aa: CASSSSEGTDYEQYF
v_call: TRBV5-1; j_call: TRBJ2-3; clone_size: NA; cdr3_length: 13; d_call: NA; cdr3_nt: TGCGCCAGCAGCTTGACTAGCCCAGATACGCAGTATTTT; cdr3_aa: CASSLTSPDTQYF
v_call: TRBV6-5; j_call: TRBJ1-6; clone_size: few; cdr3_length: 13; d_call: NA; cdr3_nt: TGTGCCAGCAGTCAATTACAGTCTTCACCCCTCCACTTT; cdr3_aa: CASSQLQSSPLHF
v_call: TRBV4-1; j_call: TRBJ1-2; clone_size: NA; cdr3_length: 13; d_call: NA; cdr3_nt: TGCGCCAGCAGCCAAGTTAGTAACTATGGCTACACCTTC; cdr3_aa: CASSQVSNYGYTF
v_call: TRBV30; j_call: TRBJ1-5; clone_size: NA; cdr3_length: 13; d_call: NA; cdr3_nt: TGTGCCTGGAGTCACGTTACTGGTCAGCCCCAGCATTTT; cdr3_aa: CAWSHVTGQPQHF
v_call: TRBV5-1; j_call: TRBJ1-2; clone_size: NA; cdr3_length: 13; d_call: NA; cdr3_nt: TGCGCCAGCAGCTTAGATGACAGCTATGGCTACACCTTC; cdr3_aa: CASSLDDSYGYTF
v_call: TRBV19; j_call: TRBJ1-1; clone_size: NA; cdr3_length: 14; d_call: TRBD1; cdr3_nt: TGTGCCAGTAGACCGGGACAGTTGGCGCTTGAAGCTTTCTTT; cdr3_aa: CASRPGQLALEAFF
v_call: TRBV27; j_call: TRBJ1-5; clone_size: NA; cdr3_length: 13; d_call: NA; cdr3_nt: TGTGCCAGCAGTTATGCATACAATCAGCCCCAGCATTTT; cdr3_aa: CASSYAYNQPQHF
v_call: TRBV7-9; j_call: TRBJ1-2; clone_size: NA; cdr3_length: 15; d_call: NA; cdr3_nt: TGTGCCAGCAGCTTAGAATACACAGGAATTGATGGCTACACCTTC; cdr3_aa: CASSLEYTGIDGYTF
v_call: TRBV27; j_call: TRBJ2-2; clone_size: NA; cdr3_length: 15; d_call: TRBD2; cdr3_nt: TGTGCCAGCAGTTTATCTAGCGGGATGGGCGGGGAGCTGTTTTTT; cdr3_aa: CASSLSSGMGGELFF
v_call: TRBV5-4; j_call: TRBJ1-2; clone_size: NA; cdr3_length: 14; d_call: TRBD1; cdr3_nt: TGTGCCAGCAGCTTGGGGCAGGGGGCAGATGGCTACACCTTC; cdr3_aa: CASSLGQGADGYTF
v_call: TRBV7-2; j_call: TRBJ2-5; clone_size: NA; cdr3_length: 12; d_call: NA; cdr3_nt: TGTGCCAGCAGCTTTACGGGGGAGGCCCAGTACTTC; cdr3_aa: CASSFTGEAQYF
v_call: TRBV28; j_call: TRBJ2-6; clone_size: NA; cdr3_length: 14; d_call: NA; cdr3_nt: TGTGCCAGCGCTCACGGAACCGGGGCCAACGTCCTGACTTTC; cdr3_aa: CASAHGTGANVLTF
v_call: TRBV4-3; j_call: TRBJ1-2; clone_size: NA; cdr3_length: 14; d_call: NA; cdr3_nt: TGCGCCAGCAGCCAAGAAGCAGGGGACTATGGCTACACCTTC; cdr3_aa: CASSQEAGDYGYTF
v_call: TRBV30; j_call: TRBJ1-5; clone_size: NA; cdr3_length: 15; d_call: NA; cdr3_nt: TGTGCCTGGGACGAAGGGACTACGAACAATCAGCCCCAGCATTTT; cdr3_aa: CAWDEGTTNNQPQHF
v_call: TRBV6-1; j_call: TRBJ1-6; clone_size: NA; cdr3_length: 16; d_call: TRBD1; cdr3_nt: TGTGCCAGCAGTGAGATTGGACAGGGGTTGAATTCACCCCTCCACTTT; cdr3_aa: CASSEIGQGLNSPLHF
v_call: TRBV7-8; j_call: TRBJ2-7; clone_size: NA; cdr3_length: 14; d_call: NA; cdr3_nt: TGTGCCAGCAGCTTTAACAGCCGTCGGGACGAGCAGTACTTC; cdr3_aa: CASSFNSRRDEQYF
v_call: TRBV4-2; j_call: TRBJ2-7; clone_size: NA; cdr3_length: 15; d_call: NA; cdr3_nt: TGTGCCAGCAGCCACCTCGAGACAGGATCCTACGAGCAGTACTTC; cdr3_aa: CASSHLETGSYEQYF
v_call: TRBV9; j_call: TRBJ2-6; clone_size: NA; cdr3_length: 14; d_call: NA; cdr3_nt: TGTGCCAGCAGCGTTGACTCTGGGGCCAACGTCCTGACTTTC; cdr3_aa: CASSVDSGANVLTF
v_call: TRBV7-6; j_call: TRBJ2-2; clone_size: NA; cdr3_length: 16; d_call: TRBD1; cdr3_nt: TGTGCCAGCAGCGCGGACAGGGGGCTGGACACCGGGGAGCTGTTTTTT; cdr3_aa: CASSADRGLDTGELFF
v_call: TRBV6-1; j_call: TRBJ2-7; clone_size: NA; cdr3_length: 13; d_call: NA; cdr3_nt: TGTGCCAGCAGTGACTTCCTACCCTACGAGCAGTACTTC; cdr3_aa: CASSDFLPYEQYF
v_call: TRBV10-3; j_call: TRBJ1-2; clone_size: NA; cdr3_length: 17; d_call: NA; cdr3_nt: TGTGCCATCAGTGAGTCGGAGGGGGGTAGTCCGGCTTGGGGCTACACCTTC; cdr3_aa: CAISESEGGSPAWGYTF
v_call: TRBV6-5; j_call: TRBJ1-4; clone_size: NA; cdr3_length: 14; d_call: NA; cdr3_nt: TGTGCCAGCAGTTACGGGCCCTCGGGTGAAAAACTGTTTTTT; cdr3_aa: CASSYGPSGEKLFF
v_call: TRBV2; j_call: TRBJ1-3; clone_size: NA; cdr3_length: 17; d_call: NA; cdr3_nt: TGTGCCAGCAGCCCACCTCGCTGGGGAAGCTCTGGAAACACCATATATTTT; cdr3_aa: CASSPPRWGSSGNTIYF
v_call: TRBV6-5; j_call: TRBJ1-2; clone_size: NA; cdr3_length: 14; d_call: TRBD1; cdr3_nt: TGTGCCAGCAGTTACGTTGAGGGGGCGGCTGGCTACACCTTC; cdr3_aa: CASSYVEGAAGYTF
v_call: TRBV19; j_call: TRBJ2-2; clone_size: NA; cdr3_length: 14; d_call: NA; cdr3_nt: TGTGCCAGTAGTATGGGACTCAACACCGGGGAGCTGTTTTTT; cdr3_aa: CASSMGLNTGELFF
v_call: TRBV19; j_call: TRBJ1-1; clone_size: NA; cdr3_length: 13; d_call: TRBD1; cdr3_nt: TGTGCCAGTAGTATCGGACCGGGACAGGAAGCTTTCTTT; cdr3_aa: CASSIGPGQEAFF
v_call: TRBV18; j_call: TRBJ2-7; clone_size: NA; cdr3_length: 13; d_call: NA; cdr3_nt: TGTGCCAGCTCACCATCTGGGGTGTACGAGCAGTACTTC; cdr3_aa: CASSPSGVYEQYF
v_call: TRBV4-3; j_call: TRBJ1-5; clone_size: NA; cdr3_length: 19; d_call: NA; cdr3_nt: TGCGCCAGCAGCCAAGATTGGTCGGGGAATAGCTATAGCAATCAGCCCCAGCATTTT; cdr3_aa: CASSQDWSGNSYSNQPQHF